This passage covers 18 T cell receptor beta chains from one sample sequenced in a study of blood T cell repertoires in COVID-19 (dated by TCRdb to 2019 to 2021). Library preparation was by the immunoSEQ multiplex PCR assay. TCRdb holds this immuneACCESS table with in-frame rearrangements only. Some clones are missing; in checked studies, unresolved V genes explain under half, and the rest has no known cause. The sample includes tens of thousands of clones, with more than 75% observed a single time. Of the sample, less than 15% is held by the ten largest clones. Source material: peripheral blood. The receptors stem from a woman between 70 and 85 years old in a cohort sampled during active COVID-19.

V gene TRBV28 combines with J gene TRBJ2-2; D possibly corresponds to TRBD2 (5 bases). There are 14 residues in the CDR3. Trimming removed 7 bases from V and 3 bases from J, with 12 bases in between. Germline CDR1 and CDR2: MDHEN and SYDVKM. Written as DNA, the CDR3 is TGTGCCAGCACCGAGACTACGTACACCGGGGAGCTGTTTTTT. The encoded protein is CASTETTYTGELFF.

The chain is built from TRBV5-5 and TRBJ2-7, with 9 bases aligning to TRBD2. After removal of 1 base from V and 9 bases from J, the junction contained 5 bases not matched to a gene. The germline CDR1 and CDR2 sequences are SGHKS and YYEKEE (reference sequence). CDR3 length: 13 amino acids. CDR3: CASSLIAGVAQYF. In DNA, the CDR3 is TGTGCCAGCAGCTTGATAGCGGGAGTGGCGCAGTACTTC.

The chain couples TRBV12-3 or TRBV12-4 to TRBJ1-2, with 7 positions matching TRBD1. V was pared by 6 bases and J by 8 bases, with 9 bases of the junction left unmatched. This CDR3 contains 13 residues. This CDR3 is CASSLQGLGGYTF. The CDR3 DNA reads as TGTGCCAGCAGCCTACAGGGGTTGGGAGGCTACACCTTC.

V usage is TRBV5-1 and J usage is TRBJ2-7; a weak D match, TRBD2 (6 bases). The CDR3 is made up of 15 amino acids. V was clipped by 5 bases and J by 1 base, with 16 bases between them. Germline CDR1 reads SGHRS; CDR2 reads YFSETQ. The CDR3 coding sequence is TGCGCCAGCAGTATATCCCAGCGGGTATCCTACGAGCAGTACTTC. Translated, it gives CASSISQRVSYEQYF.

The chain joins TRBV19 to TRBJ2-5; TRBD2 matches 13 bases. The CDR3 consists of 15 residues. Germline CDR1 reads LNHDA; CDR2 reads SQIVND (reference sequence). With V trimmed by 5 bases and J by 5 bases, 5 bases remained unmatched. CDR3 loop: CASSLQLAGGETQYF. For the CDR3, the DNA is TGTGCCAGTAGTTTACAACTAGCGGGAGGGGAGACCCAGTACTTC.

To note about this clone: Its ends do not fully match the called genes, so a read error is possible. CDR3 nucleotides: TGTGCCCGCAGCAGCGGGGGCGGAGGGGGGTACAATGAGCAGTTCTTC. It yields the protein CARSSGGGGGYNEQFF. The chain carries TRBV13 and TRBJ2-1, with 8 bases lining up with TRBD2. The germline gives CDR1 PRHDT, CDR2 FYEKMQ (reference sequence). The CDR3 consists of 16 residues.

The CDR3 sequence: CASSVLSGSNEQFF. In DNA form, the CDR3 reads TGTGCCAGCAGCGTGCTTAGCGGGAGCAATGAGCAGTTCTTC. The chain uses TRBV9 and TRBJ2-1; 9 bases fit TRBD2. V lost 2 bases to trimming and J lost 6 bases; unmatched junction nucleotides: 3. The V gene's germline CDR1 is SGDLS and CDR2 YYNGEE. CDR3 length: 14 amino acids.

The rearrangement uses TRBV18 and TRBJ1-2; TRBD1 aligns across 7 bases. From germline, CDR1 is KGHSH and CDR2 LQKENI. CDR3 length equals 16 residues. V was pared by 5 bases and J by 2 bases, with 11 bases of the junction left unmatched. CDR3 loop: CASSSVGGTVNYGYTF. As DNA, the CDR3 is TGTGCCAGCTCATCCGTTGGCGGGACAGTGAACTATGGCTACACCTTC.

The gene calls are TRBV28 and TRBJ1-2; TRBD1 might be the D (6 bases). Germline values: CDR1 MDHEN, CDR2 SYDVKM. Trimming took 6 bases from V and 6 from J, leaving 23 bases between them. The CDR3 is 16 residues long. The CDR3 region is CASSLFGGPRGDGYTF. DNA for the CDR3: TGTGCCAGCAGCCTCTTCGGGGGCCCCCGGGGGGATGGCTACACCTTC.

This clone was detected once. The chain uses TRBV5-6 and TRBJ2-1, with 10 bases aligning to TRBD2. There are 15 residues in the CDR3. Unmatched junction bases numbered 3, after V lost 0 bases and J lost 6 bases. The germline V gene has CDR1 SGHDT and CDR2 YYEEEE. CDR3 protein: CASSLGLAGANEQFF. For the CDR3, the DNA is TGTGCCAGCAGCTTGGGGCTAGCGGGAGCCAATGAGCAGTTCTTC.

The chain carries TRBV5-1 and TRBJ2-7, with 7 bases that match TRBD2. The V and J ends lost 0 bases and 4 bases, in that order; junction bases with no gene match: 10. This CDR3 spans 16 amino acids. Germline V lookup: CDR1 SGHRS, CDR2 YFSETQ. As DNA, the CDR3 is TGCGCCAGCAGCTTGGCGACGGGGGAGGGCCGGTACGAGCAGTACTTC. Encoded protein: CASSLATGEGRYEQYF.

CDR3 protein: CASSDPDRGREKLFF. The CDR3 coding sequence is TGTGCCAGCAGTGACCCGGACAGGGGTCGCGAAAAACTGTTTTTT. The chain combines TRBV6-1 with TRBJ1-4, with TRBD1 matching over 9 bases. The CDR3 covers 15 residues. Germline V gene data show CDR1 as MNHNS and CDR2 as SASEGT. Trimming cost V 3 bases and J 8 bases; bases outside gene matches: 7.

The chain carries TRBV3-1 (or the pseudogene TRBV3-2) and TRBJ2-7, with 10 bases identical to TRBD2. J gave up 3 bases and V 4 bases, and 6 bases lay outside the gene matches. The CDR3 consists of 15 residues. The germline gives CDR1 LGHDT, CDR2 YNNKEL (reference sequence). The CDR3 sequence: CASSPSGGADYEQYF. The DNA for the CDR3 is TGTGCCAGCAGCCCCAGCGGGGGGGCTGACTACGAGCAGTACTTC.

This clone was seen a single time. This chain joins TRBV23-1 and TRBJ2-2, with D possibly matching TRBD1 (5 bases). TRBV23-1 carries the ORF label, with uncertain function. The V end lost 0 bases, the J end lost 8 bases, and 10 bases lay between the germline ends. The CDR3 covers 14 residues. The CDR3 DNA follows: TGCGCCAGCAGTCAATCCAGGGATTTTGGGGAGCTGTTTTTT. Translating it yields CASSQSRDFGELFF.

This chain connects TRBV28 to TRBJ2-1, with TRBD2 as a possible D gene (7 bases). Germline assignment: CDR1 MDHEN and CDR2 SYDVKM. The CDR3 has 16 amino acids. Trimming shortened V by 7 bases and J by 3 bases, and 19 bases separated the two germline ends. CDR3 amino acids: CASTFMGLQGYNEQFF. The CDR3 bases are TGTGCCAGCACTTTTATGGGACTACAGGGCTACAATGAGCAGTTCTTC.

The genes are TRBV7-2 and TRBJ2-7; tentative D call: TRBD2 (6 bases). This CDR3 is 14 amino acids long. V lost 5 bases to trimming and J lost 4 bases, with 15 bases between them. In germline, CDR1 is SGHTA, CDR2 FQGNSA. In DNA form, the CDR3 reads TGTGCCAGCAGCGGATGGGGGGACGTATACGAGCAGTACTTC. Residues: CASSGWGDVYEQYF. The complete variable domain, with remaining parts taken from reference TRBV7-2 and TRBJ2-7, reads GAGVSQSPSNKVTEKGKDVELRCDPISGHTALYWYRQSLGQGLEFLIYFQGNSAPDKSGLPSDRFSAERTGGSVSTLTIQRTQQEDSAVYLCASSGWGDVYEQYFGPGTRLTVT.

This clone was found once. The CDR3 protein is CASSLGTGSANYGYTF. In nucleotides, the CDR3 is TGTGCCAGCAGCTTGGGGACAGGGTCCGCTAACTATGGCTACACCTTC. The genes are TRBV5-4 and TRBJ1-2, with 8 bases identical to TRBD1. Trimming at V came to 0 bases and at J to 0 bases, leaving 4 bases not matched to a gene. Germline V gives CDR1 SGHNT, CDR2 YYREEE (reference sequence). The CDR3 is 16 amino acids.

This clone came up a few times. This sequence joins TRBV28 and TRBJ2-7; D perhaps matches TRBD1 (6 bases). V lost 5 bases and J 2 bases, leaving 19 bases between the germline ends. CDR3 size: 16 residues. From germline, CDR1 is MDHEN and CDR2 SYDVKM. The DNA for the CDR3 is TGTGCCAGCAGTCCCCACGGGCAGGGGCCGGCCTACGAGCAGTACTTC. Translation: CASSPHGQGPAYEQYF.